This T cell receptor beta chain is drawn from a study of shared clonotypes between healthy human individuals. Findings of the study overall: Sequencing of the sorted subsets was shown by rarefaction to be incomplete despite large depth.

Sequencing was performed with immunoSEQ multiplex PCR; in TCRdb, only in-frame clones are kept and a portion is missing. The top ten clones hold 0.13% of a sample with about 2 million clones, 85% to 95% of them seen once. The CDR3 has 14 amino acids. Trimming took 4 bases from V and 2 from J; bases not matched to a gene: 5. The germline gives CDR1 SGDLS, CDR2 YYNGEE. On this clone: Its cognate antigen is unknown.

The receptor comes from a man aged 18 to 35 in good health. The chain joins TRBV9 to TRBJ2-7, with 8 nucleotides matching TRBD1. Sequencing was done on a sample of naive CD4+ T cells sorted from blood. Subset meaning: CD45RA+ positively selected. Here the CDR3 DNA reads TGTGCCAGCAGCCCGACAGGGGTGGCCTACGAGCAGTACTTC. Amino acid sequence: CASSPTGVAYEQYF.